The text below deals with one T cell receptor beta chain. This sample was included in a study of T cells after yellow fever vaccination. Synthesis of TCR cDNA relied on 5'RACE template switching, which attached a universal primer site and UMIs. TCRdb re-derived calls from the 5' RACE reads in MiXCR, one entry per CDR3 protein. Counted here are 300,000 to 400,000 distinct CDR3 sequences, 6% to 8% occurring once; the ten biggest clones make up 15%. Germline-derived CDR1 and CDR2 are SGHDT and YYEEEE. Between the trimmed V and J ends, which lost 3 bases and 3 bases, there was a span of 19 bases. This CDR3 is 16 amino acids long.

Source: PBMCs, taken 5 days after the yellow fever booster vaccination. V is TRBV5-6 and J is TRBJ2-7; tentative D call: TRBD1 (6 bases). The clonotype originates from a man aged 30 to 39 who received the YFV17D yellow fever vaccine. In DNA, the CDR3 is TGTGCCAGCAGCTGGGGGCCGGTTTCCCGCAGCTACGAGCAGTACTTC. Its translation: CASSWGPVSRSYEQYF.